One and the same sample provided the 10 T cell receptor beta chains below, sequenced in a study of blood T cell repertoires in COVID-19. TCRdb's copy holds only in-frame clones and misses some; the assay was immunoSEQ multiplex PCR. The sample has some 130,000 clones, more than 85% seen once. Sequenced: peripheral blood. These receptors all come from a man in his 60s with COVID-19, enrolled during active disease.

This chain uses TRBV3-1 (or the pseudogene TRBV3-2) with TRBJ2-2; TRBD1 matches 7 bases. There are 14 residues in the CDR3. Per germline, CDR1 LGHDT and CDR2 YNNKEL (reference sequence). V was clipped by 1 base and J by 8 bases; unmatched bases: 4. The CDR3 sequence: CASSQGQGFGELFF. The CDR3 bases are TGTGCCAGCAGCCAAGGACAGGGTTTTGGGGAGCTGTTTTTT.

This clone was seen just once. The V gene is TRBV5-1, the J gene TRBJ2-7; the match to TRBD1 covers 9 bases. The CDR3 loop spans 17 amino acids. CDR1 is SGHRS, CDR2 YFSETQ, per germline. V lost 0 bases, J lost 2 bases, and 9 bases stayed unmatched. For the CDR3, the DNA is TGCGCCAGCAGCTTGGGGCCGTGGGACAGGGCTACCTACGAGCAGTACTTC. Encoded protein: CASSLGPWDRATYEQYF.

The chain has TRBV19 and TRBJ1-4; unclear D gene. In germline, CDR1 is LNHDA, CDR2 SQIVND (reference sequence). This CDR3 region has 16 residues. V shed 6 bases and J shed 0 bases, with 14 bases lying between them. The CDR3 here is CASSGTANPTNEKLFF. CDR3 sequence (DNA): TGTGCCAGTAGCGGAACAGCTAATCCAACTAATGAAAAACTGTTTTTT.

The chain is built from TRBV4-3 and TRBJ2-2, with a weak D call TRBD1 (5 bases). The germline V gene encodes CDR1 LGHNA and CDR2 YSLEER. This CDR3 is 15 amino acids long. Trimming left V 0 bases short and J 7 bases short, with 12 bases between. CDR3 sequence reads: CASSQDLAGHGELFF. The DNA of the CDR3 is TGCGCCAGCAGCCAAGACTTGGCAGGGCACGGGGAGCTGTTTTTT.

The chain carries TRBV4-2 and TRBJ2-7; 8 bases are shared with TRBD1. CDR1 is LGHNA and CDR2 is YNFKEQ in the germline V gene. With 4 bases clipped from V and 2 bases from J, the junction kept 10 bases outside the gene matches. The CDR3 consists of 16 residues. This CDR3 is CASSPLDRGPTYEQYF. Written as DNA, the CDR3 is TGTGCCAGCAGCCCCCTCGACAGGGGACCGACCTACGAGCAGTACTTC.

This clone was seen a single time. The chain combines TRBV29-1 with TRBJ1-1; D is unclear. Germline values: CDR1 SQVTM, CDR2 ANQGSEA. The V and J ends lost 3 bases and 7 bases respectively, with 12 bases between them. The CDR3 has 12 residues. CDR3 sequence reads: CSVDSGEGEAFF. Here the CDR3 DNA reads TGCAGCGTTGACTCTGGAGAGGGTGAAGCTTTCTTT.

The V gene is TRBV28, the J gene TRBJ2-7, with 9 bases lining up with TRBD1. J gave up 6 bases and V 4 bases, and 10 bases lay outside the gene matches. The germline CDR1 and CDR2 sequences are MDHEN and SYDVKM. The CDR3 has 15 residues. CDR3 coding DNA: TGTGCCAGCAGTTCGACCGGGACAGGGTTCTTCGAGCAGTACTTC. Translation: CASSSTGTGFFEQYF.

Only a few counts were recorded for this clone. The gene calls are TRBV6-6 and TRBJ1-4; possibly TRBD1 for D (6 bases). CDR1 is MNHNY, CDR2 SVGAGI, per germline (reference sequence). The V and J ends lost 5 bases and 5 bases respectively, with 18 bases between them. The CDR3 is 16 amino acids. In DNA, the CDR3 is TGTGCCAGCAGTACTCAAAGAGACAGGAGGAATGAAAAACTGTTTTTT. Protein sequence: CASSTQRDRRNEKLFF.

In this sample, this clone turned up a few times. The chain couples TRBV12-2 to TRBJ2-1; the table's D gene call, TRBD2, was not cross checked with the DNA. TRBV12-2 is noted as a pseudogene. This CDR3 has 18 amino acids. The CDR3 DNA follows: TGTGCAAGTCGCCCGCGGTGGGCGGGGGACACCTTAATAAATGAGCAGTTCTTC. Translating it yields CASRPRWAGDTLINEQFF.

This chain uses TRBV10-3 with TRBJ2-1; 9 bases are a match to TRBD2. Germline V lookup: CDR1 ENHRY, CDR2 SYGVKD. This CDR3 is built from 14 residues. The J segment lost 0 bases and the V segment lost 8 bases, leaving 2 bases of the junction unmatched. The DNA for the CDR3 is TGTGCCATCGCAGCGGGGGGCTCCTACAATGAGCAGTTCTTC. The encoded protein is CAIAAGGSYNEQFF.